What follows are 4 T cell receptor beta chains derived from one specimen sequenced in a study of neurological immune-mediated disorders. One entry per CDR3 protein results from TCRdb running MiXCR on the 5' RACE reads. This sample has around 28,000 distinct CDR3 sequences, with approximately 2.7% found just once. The sequenced sample consisted of PBMCs. The receptor source for this set is a woman aged 50 to 65 with multiple sclerosis.

The table lists this clonotype with many counts. At one end the junction does not follow the germline gene, possibly because of a read error. This chain uses TRBV20-1 with TRBJ1-5; TRBD1 matches at 9 bases. The CDR3 length is 15 residues. Germline-derived CDR1 and CDR2 are DFQATT and SNEGSKA (reference sequence). The CDR3 spells CSASTGGGSNQPQNF. Written as DNA, the CDR3 is TGCAGTGCTAGCACAGGGGGCGGGAGCAATCAGCCCCAGAATTTT.

At least ten counts were recorded for this clonotype. The chain couples TRBV7-2 to TRBJ2-7, with 7 bases lining up with TRBD2. In germline, CDR1 is SGHTA, CDR2 FQGNSA. This CDR3 contains 16 residues. The V segment lost 5 bases and the J segment 0 bases; nucleotides outside the gene matches: 10. CDR3 in DNA: TGTGCCAGCAGCGAGCCGGGACTAACTTCCTCCTACGAGCAGTACTTC. This codes for CASSEPGLTSSYEQYF.

Judged by abundance, this clonotype is medium-sized (0.01 to 0.1%). The chain has TRBV9 and TRBJ1-6; 8 positions agree with TRBD1. Germline assignment: CDR1 SGDLS and CDR2 YYNGEE. Trimming at V came to 0 bases and at J to 9 bases, leaving 2 bases not matched to a gene. The CDR3 consists of 14 residues. CDR3 protein: CASSVVGQGSPLHF. The CDR3 DNA reads TGTGCCAGCAGCGTAGTTGGACAGGGTTCACCCCTCCACTTT.

This clonotype was seen repeatedly, ten times or more. The chain has TRBV7-3 and TRBJ2-2, with D tentatively TRBD1 or TRBD2 (5 bases each). CDR3 length equals 15 residues. Trimming stripped 2 bases from V and 2 bases from J, with 9 bases between. The germline V gene has CDR1 SGHTA and CDR2 FQGTGA. CDR3 region: CASSLLGGNTGELFF. Written as DNA, the CDR3 is TGTGCCAGCAGCTTACTTGGGGGTAACACCGGGGAGCTGTTTTTT. Filled out from reference TRBV7-3 and TRBJ2-2, the complete variable domain reads GAGVSQTPSNKVTEKGKYVELRCDPISGHTALYWYRQSLGQGPEFLIYFQGTGAADDSGLPNDRFFAVRPEGSVSTLKIQRTERGDSAVYLCASSLLGGNTGELFFGEGSRLTVL.